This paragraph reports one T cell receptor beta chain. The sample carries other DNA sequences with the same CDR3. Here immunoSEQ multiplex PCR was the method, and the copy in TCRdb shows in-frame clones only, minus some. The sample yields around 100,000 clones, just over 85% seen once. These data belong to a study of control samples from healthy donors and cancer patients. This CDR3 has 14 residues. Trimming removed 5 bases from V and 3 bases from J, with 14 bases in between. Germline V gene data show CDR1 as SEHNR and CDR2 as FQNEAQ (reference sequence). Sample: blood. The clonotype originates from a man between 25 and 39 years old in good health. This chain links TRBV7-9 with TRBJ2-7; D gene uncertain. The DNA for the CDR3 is TGTGCCAGCAGCCTAAGTGGGAACAGCTACGAGCAGTACTTC. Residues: CASSLSGNSYEQYF.